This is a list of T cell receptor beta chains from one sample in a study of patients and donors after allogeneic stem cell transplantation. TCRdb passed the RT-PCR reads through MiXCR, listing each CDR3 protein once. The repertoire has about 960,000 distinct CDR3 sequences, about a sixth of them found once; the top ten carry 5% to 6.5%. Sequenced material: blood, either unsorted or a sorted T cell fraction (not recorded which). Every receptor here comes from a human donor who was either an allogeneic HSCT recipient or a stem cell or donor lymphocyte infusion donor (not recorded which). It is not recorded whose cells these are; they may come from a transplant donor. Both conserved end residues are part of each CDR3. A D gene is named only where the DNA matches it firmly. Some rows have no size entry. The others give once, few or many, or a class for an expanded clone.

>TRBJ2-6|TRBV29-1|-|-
TGCAGCGTTGCGAAGTTAGCTGGGGCCAACGTCCTGACTTTC
CSVAKLAGANVLTF
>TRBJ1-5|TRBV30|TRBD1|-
TGTGCCTGGAGTCCCCTAGGGGGCAGACAGCCCCAGCATTTT
CAWSPLGGRQPQHF
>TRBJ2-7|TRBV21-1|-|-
TGTGCCAGGTGCCGCGGACTAGGACGTTACGAGCAGTACTTC
CARCRGLGRYEQYF
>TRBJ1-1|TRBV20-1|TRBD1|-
TGCAGTGCTAGGGTAACAGGGGGCGCGCTGAACACTGAAGCTTTCTTT
CSARVTGGALNTEAFF
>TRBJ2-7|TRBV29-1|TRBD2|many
TGCAGCGTCGACGGACTAGCGGGAGGAAATTCCTACGAGCAGTACTTC
CSVDGLAGGNSYEQYF
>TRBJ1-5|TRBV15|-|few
TGTGCCACCAGCAGAGACTACATTGGGTCTAGCAATCAGCCCCAGCATTTT
CATSRDYIGSSNQPQHF
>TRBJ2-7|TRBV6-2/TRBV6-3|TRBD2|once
TGTGCCAGCAGATCGGGGACTAGCGGCGCCGTACAGCCCTACGAGCAGTACTTC
CASRSGTSGAVQPYEQYF
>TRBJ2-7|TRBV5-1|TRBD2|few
TGCGCCAGCAGCCCCCGGACTAGCGGGGTATACGAGCAGTACTTC
CASSPRTSGVYEQYF
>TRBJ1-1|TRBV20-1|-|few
TGCAGAGTTCAGGCGCGGCAGGAGGGCACTGAAGCTTTCTTT
CRVQARQEGTEAFF
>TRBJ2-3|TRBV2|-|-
TGTGCCAGCAGTGACAGGCGCACAGATACGCAGTATTTT
CASSDRRTDTQYF
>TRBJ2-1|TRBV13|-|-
TGTGCCAGCAGCATAACAAACCACTTTTTGTTCTTC
CASSITNHFLFF
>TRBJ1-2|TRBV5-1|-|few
TGCGCCAGCAGCTTGGACGGGGGACACCTCTATGGCTACACCTTC
CASSLDGGHLYGYTF
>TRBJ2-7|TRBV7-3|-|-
TGTGCCAGCAGCCCCGCGGGGACCTCTGGCGAGCAGTACTTC
CASSPAGTSGEQYF
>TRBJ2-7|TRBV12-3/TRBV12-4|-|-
TGTGCCAGCAGTTTTGGGATCACCTACGAGCAGTACTTC
CASSFGITYEQYF
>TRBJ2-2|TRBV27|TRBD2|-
TGTGCCAGCAGTTTATCGAAGGCGGGGGTGGGGACCGGGGAGCTGTTTTTT
CASSLSKAGVGTGELFF
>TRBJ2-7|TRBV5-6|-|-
TGTGCCAGCAGCTTAATCGACAGGAAATCCGCCTACGAGCAGTACTTC
CASSLIDRKSAYEQYF
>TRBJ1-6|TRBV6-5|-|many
TGTGCCAGCAGTTACCTGGCCTCTAACAATTCACCCCTCCACTTT
CASSYLASNNSPLHF
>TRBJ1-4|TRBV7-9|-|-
TGTGCCAGCAGCCTTAGGGGAAAACGGAAGGAAAAACTGTTTTTT
CASSLRGKRKEKLFF
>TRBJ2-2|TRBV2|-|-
TGTGCCAGCTTACCGGATCTGATGAACACCGGGGAGCTGTTTTTT
CASLPDLMNTGELFF
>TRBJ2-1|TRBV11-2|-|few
TGTGCCAGCAGCTTAGATGGCGGGTTCACCTACAATGAGCAGTTCTTC
CASSLDGGFTYNEQFF
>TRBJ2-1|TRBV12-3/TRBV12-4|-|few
TGTGCCAGCAGTTTTAAGGGTTTCGCCAGCCCCAATGAGCAGTTCTTC
CASSFKGFASPNEQFF
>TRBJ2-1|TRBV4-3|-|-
TGCGCCAGCAGCCACGCACTTACCAATGAGCAGTTCTTC
CASSHALTNEQFF
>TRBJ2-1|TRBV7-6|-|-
TGTGCCAGCAGCCCCTCTGAGAGCTCCTACAATGAGCAGTTCTTC
CASSPSESSYNEQFF
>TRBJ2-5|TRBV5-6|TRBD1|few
TGTGCCAGCAGCTTGGTAGGGGACAGCGAGCAAGAGACCCAGTACTTC
CASSLVGDSEQETQYF
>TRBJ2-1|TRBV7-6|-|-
TGTGCCAGCAGCTTTAACCCGGAGTCCTACAATGAGCAGTTCTTC
CASSFNPESYNEQFF
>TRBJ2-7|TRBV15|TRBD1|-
TGTGCCACCAGCAGACTGATCACCGGGACAGGGGACGAGCAGTACTTC
CATSRLITGTGDEQYF
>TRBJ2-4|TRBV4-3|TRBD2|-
TGCGCCAGCAGCCAAGGGGCTAGCGGGGGGGCAACTCAGTACTTC
CASSQGASGGATQYF
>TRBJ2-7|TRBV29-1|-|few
TGCAGCGTCGGGGGAAACGAGCAGTACTTC
CSVGGNEQYF
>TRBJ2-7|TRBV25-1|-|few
TGTGCCAGCAGTGATAAATCAGGGGATAGCTCCTACGAGCAGTACTTC
CASSDKSGDSSYEQYF
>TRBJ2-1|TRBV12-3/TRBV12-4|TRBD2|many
TGTGCCAGCAGTTTAGATCGGGGGGAAAGCGCAACTTTCAATGAGCAGTTCTTC
CASSLDRGESATFNEQFF
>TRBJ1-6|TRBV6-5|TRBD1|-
TGTGCCAGCAGTTACTCTACAGGGGGTTATGGGAATTCACCCCTCCACTTT
CASSYSTGGYGNSPLHF
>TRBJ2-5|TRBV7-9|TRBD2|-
TGTGCCAGCAGCTTAACCGGACTAGTAAAAGAGACCCAGTACTTC
CASSLTGLVKETQYF
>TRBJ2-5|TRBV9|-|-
TGTGCCAGCAGCGTAGGGGGGGACGGGCAAGAGACCCAGTACTTC
CASSVGGDGQETQYF
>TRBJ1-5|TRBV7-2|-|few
TGTGCCAGCAGCGCCCAAAGGGGGAGCAATCAGCCCCAGCATTTT
CASSAQRGSNQPQHF
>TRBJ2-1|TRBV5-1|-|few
TGCGCCAGCAGCGAAACAGGTTACAATGAGCAGTTCTTC
CASSETGYNEQFF
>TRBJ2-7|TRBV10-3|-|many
TGTGCCACCCTCCGAGGGGGGAGCTCCTACGAGCAGTACTTC
CATLRGGSSYEQYF
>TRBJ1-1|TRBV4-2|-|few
TGTGCCAGCAGCCAAGAAGACGGGTGGGTCGAAGCTTTCTTT
CASSQEDGWVEAFF
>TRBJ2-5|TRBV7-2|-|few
TGTGCCAGCAGCTTAGTCAATCGCGGGAAAGAGACCCAGTACTTC
CASSLVNRGKETQYF
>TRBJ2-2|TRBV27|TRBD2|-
TGTGCCAGCAGTCACGGGACTAGCGGGAACACCGGGGAGCTGTTTTTT
CASSHGTSGNTGELFF
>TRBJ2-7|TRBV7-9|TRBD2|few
TGTGCCAGCAGCGGGGGACTAGCGGGAGTAGGATCCTACGAGCAGTACTTC
CASSGGLAGVGSYEQYF
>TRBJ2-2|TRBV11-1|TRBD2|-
TGTGCCAGCAGCTTAGAAAGACTAGCGGGGGTTCAAGTCGGGGAGCTGTTTTTT
CASSLERLAGVQVGELFF
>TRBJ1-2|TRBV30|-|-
TGTGCCTGGAGTACCCCGGTGGGCTACACCTTC
CAWSTPVGYTF
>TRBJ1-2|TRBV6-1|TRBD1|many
TGTGCCAGCAGCCCCGGACAGGGACTTAACTATGGCTACACCTTC
CASSPGQGLNYGYTF
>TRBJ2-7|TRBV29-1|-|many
TGCAGCGTTAATCGTCAGGGATTAGATTCCTACGAGCAGTACTTC
CSVNRQGLDSYEQYF
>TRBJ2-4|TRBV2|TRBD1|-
TGTGCCAGTGATGGACAGGGGAAAAACATTCAGTACTTC
CASDGQGKNIQYF
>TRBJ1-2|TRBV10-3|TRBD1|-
TGTGCCACCGGACAGGGAGCATATGGCTACACCTTC
CATGQGAYGYTF